Below, 21 T cell receptor beta chains from the same sample are listed, as sequenced in a study of blood T cells in healthy people across ages. PCR was performed a second time for roughly 7 to 11 cycles using a sample-barcoded 5' primer and a J-beta primer mix. TCRdb ran MiXCR on the 5' RACE reads and lists one entry per CDR3 protein. The data hold around 1,100,000 distinct CDR3 sequences, with 35% to 40% observed a single time. Sequenced material: blood. Source of these receptors: a man younger than 35 in good health.

The genes are TRBV29-1 and TRBJ2-7; TRBD1 matches at 7 bases. The ends lost 6 bases at V and 2 bases at J; junction bases unmatched: 4. CDR3 length: 12 residues. CDR1 is SQVTM, CDR2 ANQGSEA, per germline. CDR3: CSVTGPTYEQYF. The CDR3 DNA sequence: TGCAGCGTGACAGGGCCAACCTACGAGCAGTACTTC.

Points on this clonotype: A much larger clone differs by one base, so this may be a read error. The rearrangement joins TRBV4-1 to TRBJ2-1, with 13 positions matching TRBD2. CDR3 length equals 20 residues. CDR1 MGHRA and CDR2 YSYEKL come from the germline V gene. The CDR3, as DNA: TGCGCCAGCAGCCAATCCGGACTAGCGGGGGCCCTACCGGGAGGTAATGAGCAGTTATTC. Its translation is CASSQSGLAGALPGGNEQLF.

This clonotype came up a few times. The chain combines TRBV20-1 with TRBJ1-1, with 9 bases aligning to TRBD1. The ends lost 5 bases at V and 4 bases at J; junction bases unmatched: 11. CDR3 length: 15 amino acids. Germline V gene lookup returns CDR1 DFQATT and CDR2 SNEGSKA (reference sequence). CDR3 nucleotides: TGCAGTGCTCACCTAGGACAGGGGAGGGGCACTGAAGCTTTCTTT. Amino acids: CSAHLGQGRGTEAFF.

In its sample, this clonotype was seen a few times. V gene TRBV7-3 combines with J gene TRBJ2-1; 12 bases agree with TRBD2. V was clipped by 1 base and J by 10 bases; unmatched bases: 11. The CDR3 is made up of 17 amino acids. Germline V gene data show CDR1 as SGHTA and CDR2 as FQGTGA. CDR3 sequence reads: CASSLRAPSGGGEEQFF. The CDR3 DNA reads as TGTGCCAGCAGCTTAAGGGCGCCTAGCGGGGGGGGAGAGGAGCAGTTCTTC.

This clonotype was seen a few times. This sequence joins TRBV5-6 and TRBJ2-3; 15 nucleotides line up with TRBD2. V lost 6 bases, J lost 6 bases, and 5 bases stayed unmatched. The length of the CDR3 is 15 residues. Germline-derived CDR1 and CDR2 are SGHDT and YYEEEE. The CDR3 DNA sequence: TGTGCCAGCAAGGGGACTAGCGGGAGGTTGGATACGCAGTATTTT. Its translation is CASKGTSGRLDTQYF. Complete variable domain (other parts from reference TRBV5-6 and TRBJ2-3): DAGVTQSPTHLIKTRGQQVTLRCSPKSGHDTVSWYQQALGQGPQFIFQYYEEEERQRGNFPDRFSGHQFPNYSSELNVNALLLGDSALYLCASKGTSGRLDTQYFGPGTRLTVL.

V gene TRBV9 combines with J gene TRBJ2-5; D unresolved. This CDR3 has 16 amino acids. Looked up from germline, CDR1 is SGDLS and CDR2 is YYNGEE. Trimming removed 4 bases from V and 4 bases from J, with 20 bases in between. The CDR3 coding sequence is TGTGCCAGCAGCCCCCAACAATCGGCAACGGGAGAGACCCAGTACTTC. Translated: CASSPQQSATGETQYF.

The rearrangement uses TRBV7-2 and TRBJ1-3, with D perhaps matching TRBD1 (6 bases). CDR1 and CDR2 from the germline V gene are SGHTA and FQGNSA. Trimming took off 5 bases at V and 0 bases at J, with 14 bases between the two ends. The CDR3 runs 16 residues. The CDR3 DNA reads as TGTGCCAGCAGCATCGGGGGGCGGTTCTCTGGAAACACCATATATTTT. The encoded protein is CASSIGGRFSGNTIYF.

The chain employs TRBV7-9 and TRBJ1-2; D unresolved. CDR3 length: 11 amino acids. Trimming pared 5 bases from V and 10 bases from J, leaving 11 bases between. From germline, CDR1 is SEHNR and CDR2 FQNEAQ (reference sequence). The CDR3 is CASSNSLIYTF. The CDR3 DNA is TGTGCCAGCAGCAACAGCCTAATCTACACCTTC.

This chain uses TRBV20-1 with TRBJ2-1; possibly TRBD1 or TRBD2 for D (5 bases each). This CDR3 is 11 amino acids long. Trimming cost V 7 bases and J 4 bases, with 8 bases left between them. Germline V gene data show CDR1 as DFQATT and CDR2 as SNEGSKA (reference sequence). DNA for the CDR3: TGCAGTGGGGGACGGTACAATGAGCAGTTCTTC. Its protein is CSGGRYNEQFF.

Many counts were recorded for this clonotype. The V gene is TRBV4-3, the J gene TRBJ1-2, with a weak D call TRBD1 (6 bases). The CDR3 contains 15 residues. CDR1 is LGHNA and CDR2 is YSLEER in the germline V gene. The ends were cut back, 4 bases at V and 0 bases at J, with 12 bases in the middle. CDR3 protein: CASSRTGTPNYGYTF. CDR3 in DNA: TGCGCCAGCAGCCGAACCGGGACACCTAACTATGGCTACACCTTC.

The chain links TRBV20-1 to TRBJ1-1, with D possibly TRBD1 on 6 matching bases. There are 11 residues in the CDR3. V dropped 8 bases and J dropped 4 bases, with 11 bases sitting between them. Per germline, CDR1 DFQATT and CDR2 SNEGSKA (reference sequence). CDR3 region: CSSSGVTEAFF. DNA of the CDR3: TGCAGTTCCTCAGGGGTCACTGAAGCTTTCTTT.

The chain joins TRBV20-1 to TRBJ2-1, with 9 bases identical to TRBD1. Trimming took 3 bases from V and 5 from J; bases not matched to a gene: 8. There are 15 residues in the CDR3. The germline V gene has CDR1 DFQATT and CDR2 SNEGSKA (reference sequence). CDR3 DNA: TGCAGTGCTAGGCCGGGACAGGGATTAAACAATGAGCAGTTCTTC. Protein sequence: CSARPGQGLNNEQFF.

This clonotype was observed a single time. This chain links TRBV20-1 with TRBJ1-1, with a tentative D call TRBD1 (5 bases). Germline V lookup: CDR1 DFQATT, CDR2 SNEGSKA (reference sequence). There are 14 residues in the CDR3. V was shortened by 5 bases and J by 7 bases, with 20 bases between the two germline ends. CDR3 region: CSAPQAGRAGEAFF. CDR3 in DNA: TGCAGTGCTCCCCAAGCGGGCAGGGCGGGTGAAGCTTTCTTT.

The table lists this clonotype with a few counts. The V and J genes are TRBV7-9 and TRBJ1-2, with D maybe TRBD1 (6 bases). The CDR3 extends over 13 amino acids. Germline CDR1 and CDR2: SEHNR and FQNEAQ (reference sequence). V lost 3 bases, J lost 7 bases, and 12 bases lay in between. The chain's CDR3 is CASSLLQGRGYTF. The CDR3 DNA follows: TGTGCCAGCAGCTTGTTACAGGGTCGTGGCTACACCTTC.

The chain combines TRBV6-4 with TRBJ2-3; perhaps TRBD1 as D (5 bases). CDR1 MRHNA and CDR2 SNTAGT come from the germline V gene. The CDR3 is 17 residues long. Deletions cut 2 bases from V and 1 base from J, with 16 bases between. Here the CDR3 reads CASSDTFRVYGTDTQYF. The CDR3, as DNA: TGTGCCAGCAGTGACACCTTCAGGGTTTATGGCACAGATACGCAGTATTTT.

The sample holds a few counts of this clonotype. The rearrangement uses TRBV4-3 and TRBJ2-2, with D possibly called TRBD1 or TRBD2 (5 bases each). Germline CDR1 reads LGHNA; CDR2 reads YSLEER. This CDR3 spans 16 amino acids. V was shortened by 0 bases and J by 6 bases, with 14 bases between the two germline ends. CDR3 in amino acids: CASSQDLAGTPGELFF. DNA of the CDR3: TGCGCCAGCAGCCAAGATCTGGCAGGGACCCCCGGGGAGCTGTTTTTT.

This clonotype has only a few counts. The chain combines TRBV6-5 with TRBJ1-2; D is undetermined. Germline-derived CDR1 and CDR2 are MNHEY and SVGAGI. There are 16 residues in the CDR3. V was shortened by 0 bases and J by 4 bases, with 15 bases between the two germline ends. CDR3 sequence reads: CASSYSSKPALYGYTF. The CDR3 DNA follows: TGTGCCAGCAGTTACTCGAGTAAGCCAGCCCTCTATGGCTACACCTTC.

This clonotype was seen more than once but under ten times. The chain recombines TRBV7-3 with TRBJ2-1; a possible D gene is TRBD1 (6 bases). Trimming removed 5 bases from V and 5 bases from J, with 13 bases in between. Germline V gene data show CDR1 as SGHTA and CDR2 as FQGTGA. This CDR3 is built from 14 residues. For the CDR3, the DNA is TGTGCCAGCAGCGTGGGACATCAAAACAATGAGCAGTTCTTC. Translation: CASSVGHQNNEQFF.

The V and J genes are TRBV7-9 and TRBJ1-1, with no clear D. The CDR3 length is 15 residues. The germline CDR1 and CDR2 sequences are SEHNR and FQNEAQ (reference sequence). V lost 1 base and J 2 bases, leaving 11 bases between the germline ends. The CDR3, as DNA: TGTGCCAGCAGCTTAGGTAGGCCAGCCAACACTGAAGCTTTCTTT. It translates to CASSLGRPANTEAFF.

The chain joins TRBV10-3 to TRBJ2-3, with 11 bases that match TRBD2. With 4 bases clipped from V and 2 bases from J, the junction kept 2 bases outside the gene matches. Germline values: CDR1 ENHRY, CDR2 SYGVKD. The CDR3 length is 15 residues. CDR3 nucleotide sequence: TGTGCCATCAGTGCTAGCGGGGGGAACACAGATACGCAGTATTTT. Residues: CAISASGGNTDTQYF.

This chain links TRBV6-6 with TRBJ1-2; D perhaps matches TRBD1 (5 bases). In germline, CDR1 is MNHNY, CDR2 SVGAGI (reference sequence). CDR3 length: 14 residues. V was trimmed by 4 bases and J by 2 bases, leaving 11 bases between them. CDR3 sequence (DNA): TGTGCCAGCAGTTTTCCGGGACGGAACTATGGCTACACCTTC. Translating it yields CASSFPGRNYGYTF.